A single sample is the source of the 3 T cell receptor beta chains below, sequenced in a study of T-cell memory formation after mild COVID-19. MiXCR, run by TCRdb on the 5' RACE reads, gives a single entry per CDR3 protein. In the table there are 250,000 to 300,000 distinct CDR3 sequences, under 20% of which are singletons. The sample was PBMCs or a T cell subset sorted from them (not recorded which). The source is a man aged 18 to 30 who had mild COVID-19 (a few samples of this study predate the infection). Cell type and time point are not known.

The chain is built from TRBV6-2 or TRBV6-3 and TRBJ2-7, with no clear D. Germline CDR1 reads MNHEY; CDR2 reads SVGEGT. The CDR3 has 14 amino acids. V lost 5 bases to trimming and J lost 3 bases, with 14 bases between them. This CDR3 is CASSLTVTNYEQYV. CDR3 in DNA: TGTGCCAGCAGTCTTACAGTTACAAACTACGAGCAGTACGTC.

This clonotype was counted only a few times. The gene calls are TRBV2 and TRBJ2-1; D not resolved. Germline CDR1 is SNHLY and CDR2 is FYNNEI. The CDR3 has 13 residues. Trimming stripped 4 bases from V and 6 bases from J, with 10 bases between. Written as DNA, the CDR3 is TGTGCCAGCAGTGGGGGTCGAGTCAATGAGCAGTTCTTC. It is translated as CASSGGRVNEQFF.

The chain links TRBV6-8 to TRBJ2-2, with a weak D call TRBD2 (6 bases). The CDR3 consists of 15 residues. Germline-derived CDR1 and CDR2 are MNHGY and SAAAGT. V was clipped by 11 bases and J by 0 bases, with 16 bases between them. This CDR3 is CAHSGGETNTGELFF. CDR3 bases: TGTGCCCACAGCGGCGGGGAGACGAACACCGGGGAGCTGTTTTTT.